The text below deals with one TCR beta chain. Its antigen is unknown. Time point indicated: week 3, after first cycle of checkpoint inhibitor. The sample originates from a study of blood T cell dynamics during melanoma immunotherapy. About the research overall: Metastatic melanoma patients received first-line pembrolizumab or nivolumab plus ipilimumab.

The table came from immunoSEQ multiplex PCR; TCRdb's copy has only in-frame clones and leaves some out. Of 7,000 to 10,000 clones detected, approximately 90% appear once; the ten largest clones hold roughly 2.5%. Germline CDR1 reads SGHDN; CDR2 reads FVKESK. Trimming left V 1 base short and J 4 bases short, with 13 bases between. The CDR3 sequence is 15 residues long. Whole-study findings and limits: The study could not tell melanoma-specific clones from general immune activation.

The J gene is TRBJ1-1, the V gene TRBV14; D might be TRBD1 (5 bases). The sample in question was blood, obtained from a patient treated with checkpoint blockade. This sequence originates from a human donor with melanoma. CDR3 bases: TGTGCCAGCAGCCAAGTCGGGGGTTCGGCCACTGAAGCTTTCTTT. It encodes CASSQVGGSATEAFF. The whole variable domain, remainder taken from reference TRBV14 and TRBJ1-1, is EAGVTQFPSHSVIEKGQTVTLRCDPISGHDNLYWYRRVMGKEIKFLLHFVKESKQDESGMPNNRFLAERTGGTYSTLKVQPAELEDSGVYFCASSQVGGSATEAFFGQGTRLTVV.